The clone carrying this T cell receptor beta chain turned up a few times. The data stem from a study of blood T cell repertoires in COVID-19. V shed 5 bases and J 8 bases; nucleotides not matched to a gene: 8. The CDR3 totals 14 residues. Germline-derived CDR1 and CDR2 are MNHEY and SMNVEV (reference sequence). Assay: immunoSEQ multiplex PCR; the TCRdb copy retains only in-frame clones and omits some. Of 130,000 or so clones in the sample, around two thirds were seen once. The sequencing sample was made of peripheral blood. This TCR came from a woman in her 70s with acute or convalescent COVID-19. The chain has TRBV27 and TRBJ1-2; the match to TRBD1 covers 10 bases. CDR3: CASSPGQGVIGYTF. The CDR3 nucleotides are TGTGCCAGCAGTCCCGGACAGGGGGTAATCGGCTACACCTTC.